The clone carrying this T cell receptor (beta chain) was counted once. The antigen is unknown. The V gene's germline CDR1 is SGHDN and CDR2 FVKESK. V lost 0 bases and J lost 2, with 4 bases in between. The CDR3 covers 13 residues. The sample originates from a study of cytomegalovirus exposure and HLA in healthy donors. Study-wide results and limits: TCR beta chains numbering about 160 were designated cytomegalovirus-associated.

PCR primers comprised 60 Vbeta and 13 Jbeta primers. TCRdb keeps only in-frame clones here, not all; method: immunoSEQ multiplex PCR. The sample contains about 83,000 clones, 75% to 85% of which appear only once. Input material: PBMCs. The chain combines TRBV14 with TRBJ1-1; unclear D gene. This TCR came from a woman in her thirties in good health and CMV-seronegative. In DNA form, the CDR3 reads TGTGCCAGCAGCCAAGATAGAAACACTGAAGCTTTCTTT. Protein product: CASSQDRNTEAFF.